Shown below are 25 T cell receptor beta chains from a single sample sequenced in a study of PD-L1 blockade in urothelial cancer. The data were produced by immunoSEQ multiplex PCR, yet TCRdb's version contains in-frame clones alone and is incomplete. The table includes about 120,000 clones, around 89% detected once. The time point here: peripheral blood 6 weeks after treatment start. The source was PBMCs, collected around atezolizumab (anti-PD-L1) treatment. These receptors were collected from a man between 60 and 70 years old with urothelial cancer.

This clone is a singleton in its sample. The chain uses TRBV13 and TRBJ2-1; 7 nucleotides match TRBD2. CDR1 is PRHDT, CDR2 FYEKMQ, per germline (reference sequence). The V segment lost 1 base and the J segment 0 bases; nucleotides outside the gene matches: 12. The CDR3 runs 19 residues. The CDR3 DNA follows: TGTGCCAGCAGCTTAGCCGGCCGGGGGGAATTAAGCTCCTACAATGAGCAGTTCTTC. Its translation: CASSLAGRGELSSYNEQFF.

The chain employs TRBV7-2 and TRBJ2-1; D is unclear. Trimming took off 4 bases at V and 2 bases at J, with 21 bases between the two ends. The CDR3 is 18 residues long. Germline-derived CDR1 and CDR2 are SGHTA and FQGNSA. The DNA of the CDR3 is TGTGCCAGCAGCTCAGATAACCGGGTCCTCCCCCCCTACAATGAGCAGTTCTTC. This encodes CASSSDNRVLPPYNEQFF.

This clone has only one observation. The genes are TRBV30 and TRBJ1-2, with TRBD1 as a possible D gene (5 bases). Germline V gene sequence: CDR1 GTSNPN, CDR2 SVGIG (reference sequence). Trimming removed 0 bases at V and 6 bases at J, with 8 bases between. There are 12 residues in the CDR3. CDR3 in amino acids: CAWSVRGDGYTF. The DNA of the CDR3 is TGTGCCTGGAGTGTACGGGGGGATGGCTACACCTTC.

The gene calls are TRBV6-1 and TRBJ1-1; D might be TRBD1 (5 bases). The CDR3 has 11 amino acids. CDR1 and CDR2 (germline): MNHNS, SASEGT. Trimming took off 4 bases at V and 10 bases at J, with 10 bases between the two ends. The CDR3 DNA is TGTGCCAGCAGTGTCCCAGGGATAGCTTTCTTT. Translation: CASSVPGIAFF.

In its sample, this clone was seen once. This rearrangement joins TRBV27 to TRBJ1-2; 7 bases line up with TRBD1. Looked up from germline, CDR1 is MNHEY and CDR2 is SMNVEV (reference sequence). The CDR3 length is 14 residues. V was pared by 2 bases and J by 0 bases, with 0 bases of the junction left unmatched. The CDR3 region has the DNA TGTGCCAGCAGTTTAGGGACAGCTAACTATGGCTACACCTTC. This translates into CASSLGTANYGYTF.

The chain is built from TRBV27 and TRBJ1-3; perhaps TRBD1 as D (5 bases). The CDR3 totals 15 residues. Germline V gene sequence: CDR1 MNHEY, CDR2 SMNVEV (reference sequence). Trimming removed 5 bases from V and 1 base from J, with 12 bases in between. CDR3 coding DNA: TGTGCCAGCAGTCCGTATACAGGATCTGGAAACACCATATATTTT. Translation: CASSPYTGSGNTIYF.

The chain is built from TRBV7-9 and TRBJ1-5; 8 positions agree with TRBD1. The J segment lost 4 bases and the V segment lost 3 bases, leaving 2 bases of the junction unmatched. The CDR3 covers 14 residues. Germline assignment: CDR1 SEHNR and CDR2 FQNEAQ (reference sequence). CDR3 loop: CASSFGQGNQPQHF. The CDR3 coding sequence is TGTGCCAGCAGCTTCGGACAGGGAAATCAGCCCCAGCATTTT.

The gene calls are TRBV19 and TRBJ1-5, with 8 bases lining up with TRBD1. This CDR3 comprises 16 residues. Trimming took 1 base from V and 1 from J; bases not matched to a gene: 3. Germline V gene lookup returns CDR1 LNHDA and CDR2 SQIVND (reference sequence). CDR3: CASSIATGVSNQPQHF. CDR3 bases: TGTGCCAGTAGTATAGCGACAGGGGTGAGCAATCAGCCCCAGCATTTT.

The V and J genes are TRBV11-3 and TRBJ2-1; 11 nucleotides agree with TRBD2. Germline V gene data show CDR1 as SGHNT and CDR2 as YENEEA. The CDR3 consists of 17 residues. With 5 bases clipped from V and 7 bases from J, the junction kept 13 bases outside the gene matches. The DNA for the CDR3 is TGTGCCAGCAGCCAACACCCACTAGCGGGAGTGGGTAATGAGCAGTTCTTC. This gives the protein CASSQHPLAGVGNEQFF.

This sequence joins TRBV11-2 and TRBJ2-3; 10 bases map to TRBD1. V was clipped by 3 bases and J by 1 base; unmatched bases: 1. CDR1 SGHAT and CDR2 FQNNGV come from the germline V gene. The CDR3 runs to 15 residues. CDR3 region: CASSLTGGGTDTQYF. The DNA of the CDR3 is TGTGCCAGCAGCTTGACAGGGGGCGGCACAGATACGCAGTATTTT.

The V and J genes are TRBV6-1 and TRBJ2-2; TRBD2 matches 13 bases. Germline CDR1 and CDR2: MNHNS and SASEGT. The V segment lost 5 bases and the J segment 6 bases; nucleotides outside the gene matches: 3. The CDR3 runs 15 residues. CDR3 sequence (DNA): TGTGCCAGCAGTTTCGGGACTAGCGGGGCCGGGGAGCTGTTTTTT. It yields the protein CASSFGTSGAGELFF.

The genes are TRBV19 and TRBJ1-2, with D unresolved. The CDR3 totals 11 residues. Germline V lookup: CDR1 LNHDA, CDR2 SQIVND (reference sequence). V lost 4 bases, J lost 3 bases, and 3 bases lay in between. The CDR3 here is CASSNYYGYTF. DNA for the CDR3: TGTGCCAGTAGTAACTACTATGGCTACACCTTC.

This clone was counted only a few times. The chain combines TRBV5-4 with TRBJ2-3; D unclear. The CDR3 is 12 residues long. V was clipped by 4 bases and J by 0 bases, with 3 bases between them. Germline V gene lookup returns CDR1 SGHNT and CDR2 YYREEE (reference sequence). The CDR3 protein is CASSPSTDTQYF. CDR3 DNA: TGTGCCAGCAGCCCTAGCACAGATACGCAGTATTTT.

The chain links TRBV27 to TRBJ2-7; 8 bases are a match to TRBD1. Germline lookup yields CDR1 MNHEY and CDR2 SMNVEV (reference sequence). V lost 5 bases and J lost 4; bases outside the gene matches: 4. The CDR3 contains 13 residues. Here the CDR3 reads CASSQGQGYEQYF. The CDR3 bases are TGTGCCAGCAGTCAAGGACAGGGTTACGAGCAGTACTTC.

The CDR3 bases are TGCGCCAGCAGCCAAGATCCAGGGCAAAACACCGGGGAGCTGTTTTTT. Encoded protein: CASSQDPGQNTGELFF. The gene calls are TRBV4-1 and TRBJ2-2; tentative D call: TRBD1 (5 bases). Germline V CDR1 and CDR2: MGHRA, YSYEKL. Trimming shortened V by 0 bases and J by 2 bases, and 10 bases separated the two germline ends. The CDR3 runs 16 residues.

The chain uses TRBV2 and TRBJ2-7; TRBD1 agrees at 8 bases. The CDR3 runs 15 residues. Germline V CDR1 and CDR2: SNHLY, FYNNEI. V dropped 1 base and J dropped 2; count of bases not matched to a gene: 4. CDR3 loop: CASSEGTGLPYEQYF. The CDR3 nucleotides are TGTGCCAGCAGTGAAGGGACAGGGTTGCCCTACGAGCAGTACTTC.

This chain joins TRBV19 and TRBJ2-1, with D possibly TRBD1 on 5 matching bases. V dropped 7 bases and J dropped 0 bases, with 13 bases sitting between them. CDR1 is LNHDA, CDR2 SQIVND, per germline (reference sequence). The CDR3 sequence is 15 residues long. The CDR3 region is CASNRQGRSYNEQFF. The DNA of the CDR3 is TGTGCCAGTAATCGTCAGGGTCGCTCCTACAATGAGCAGTTCTTC.

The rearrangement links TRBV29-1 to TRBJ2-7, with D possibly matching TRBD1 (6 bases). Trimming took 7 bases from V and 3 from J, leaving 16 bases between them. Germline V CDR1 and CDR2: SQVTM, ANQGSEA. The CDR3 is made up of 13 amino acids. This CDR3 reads CSGSPGVGYEQYF. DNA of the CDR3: TGCAGCGGATCTCCAGGGGTCGGCTACGAGCAGTACTTC.

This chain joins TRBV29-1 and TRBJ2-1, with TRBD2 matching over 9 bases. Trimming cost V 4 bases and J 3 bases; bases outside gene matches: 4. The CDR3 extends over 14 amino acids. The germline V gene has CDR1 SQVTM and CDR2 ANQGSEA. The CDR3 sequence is CSVGLAVFYNEQFF. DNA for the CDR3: TGCAGCGTTGGACTAGCGGTATTCTACAATGAGCAGTTCTTC.

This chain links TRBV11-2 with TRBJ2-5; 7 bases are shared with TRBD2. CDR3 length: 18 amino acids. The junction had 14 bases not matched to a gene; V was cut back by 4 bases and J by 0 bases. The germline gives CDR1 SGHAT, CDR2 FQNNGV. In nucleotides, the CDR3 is TGTGCCAGCAGCTCCCCCCGAGGGAAGCGGGGCGACCAAGAGACCCAGTACTTC. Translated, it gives CASSSPRGKRGDQETQYF.

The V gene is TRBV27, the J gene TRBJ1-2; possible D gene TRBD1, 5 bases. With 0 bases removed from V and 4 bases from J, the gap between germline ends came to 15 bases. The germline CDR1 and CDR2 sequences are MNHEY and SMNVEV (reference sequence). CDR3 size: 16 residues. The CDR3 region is CASSLSGAGGRYGYTF. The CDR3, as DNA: TGTGCCAGCAGTTTATCGGGTGCCGGGGGACGCTATGGCTACACCTTC.

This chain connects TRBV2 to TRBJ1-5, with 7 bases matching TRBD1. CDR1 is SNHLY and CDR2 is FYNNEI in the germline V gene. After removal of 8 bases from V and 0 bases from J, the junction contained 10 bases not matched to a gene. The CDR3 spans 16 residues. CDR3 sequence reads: CASGGTVVYSNQPQHF. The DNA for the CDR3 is TGTGCCAGCGGAGGGACAGTCGTCTATAGCAATCAGCCCCAGCATTTT.

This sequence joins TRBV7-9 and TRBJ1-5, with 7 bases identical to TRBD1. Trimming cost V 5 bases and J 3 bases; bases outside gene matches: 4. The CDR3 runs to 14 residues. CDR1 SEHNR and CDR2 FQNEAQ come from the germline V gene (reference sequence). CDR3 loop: CASSKTGHNQPQHF. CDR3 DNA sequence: TGTGCCAGCAGCAAGACAGGGCACAATCAGCCCCAGCATTTT.

CDR3 coding DNA: TGTGCCAGCAGCCAAGTACTCGGCAATGAGCAGTTCTTC. Translated, it gives CASSQVLGNEQFF. J is TRBJ2-1 and V is TRBV14; D remains unclear. The CDR3 length is 13 residues. V was clipped by 1 base and J by 6 bases, with 7 bases between them. Germline CDR1 SGHDN, CDR2 FVKESK. Filled out from reference TRBV14 and TRBJ2-1, the complete variable domain reads EAGVTQFPSHSVIEKGQTVTLRCDPISGHDNLYWYRRVMGKEIKFLLHFVKESKQDESGMPNNRFLAERTGGTYSTLKVQPAELEDSGVYFCASSQVLGNEQFFGPGTRLTVL.

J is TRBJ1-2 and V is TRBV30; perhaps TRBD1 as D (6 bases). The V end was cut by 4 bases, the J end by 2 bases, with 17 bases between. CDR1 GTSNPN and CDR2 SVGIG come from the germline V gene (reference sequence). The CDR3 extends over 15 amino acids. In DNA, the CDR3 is TGTGCCTGGACCCCACAGGGTTCCCCCAACTATGGCTACACCTTC. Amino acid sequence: CAWTPQGSPNYGYTF.